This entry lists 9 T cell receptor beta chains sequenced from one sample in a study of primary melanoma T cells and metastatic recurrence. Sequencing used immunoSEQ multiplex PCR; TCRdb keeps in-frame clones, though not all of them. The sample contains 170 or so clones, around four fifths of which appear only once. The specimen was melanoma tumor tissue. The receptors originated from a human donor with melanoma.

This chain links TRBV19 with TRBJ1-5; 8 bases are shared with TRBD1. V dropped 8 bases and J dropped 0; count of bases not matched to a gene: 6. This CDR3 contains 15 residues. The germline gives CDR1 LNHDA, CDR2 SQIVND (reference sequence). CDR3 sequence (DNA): TGTGCCAGTTTGGGACAGGAGAATAGCAATCAGCCCCAGCATTTT. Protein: CASLGQENSNQPQHF.

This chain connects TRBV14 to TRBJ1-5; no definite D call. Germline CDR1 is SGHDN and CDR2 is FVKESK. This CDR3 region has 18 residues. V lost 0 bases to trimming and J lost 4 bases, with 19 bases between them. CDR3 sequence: CASSQEHGRPRGNQPQHF. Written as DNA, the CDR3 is TGTGCCAGCAGCCAAGAACACGGGAGGCCCAGAGGGAATCAGCCCCAGCATTTT. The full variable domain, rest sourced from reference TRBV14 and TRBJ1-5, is EAGVTQFPSHSVIEKGQTVTLRCDPISGHDNLYWYRRVMGKEIKFLLHFVKESKQDESGMPNNRFLAERTGGTYSTLKVQPAELEDSGVYFCASSQEHGRPRGNQPQHFGDGTRLSIL.

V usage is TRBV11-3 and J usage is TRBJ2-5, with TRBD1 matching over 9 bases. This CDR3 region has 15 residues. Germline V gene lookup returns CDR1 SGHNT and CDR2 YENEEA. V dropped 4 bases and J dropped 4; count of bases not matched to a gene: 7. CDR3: CASSSSQGARETQYF. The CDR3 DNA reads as TGTGCCAGCAGCTCCTCACAGGGGGCAAGAGAGACCCAGTACTTC.

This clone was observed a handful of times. The CDR3 is CATNSGGPGTGELFF. CDR3 coding DNA: TGTGCAACTAACTCTGGGGGGCCGGGCACCGGGGAGCTGTTTTTT. This chain links TRBV19 with TRBJ2-2; the D call may be TRBD1 or TRBD2 (6 bases each). This CDR3 has 15 residues. The germline CDR1 and CDR2 sequences are LNHDA and SQIVND (reference sequence).

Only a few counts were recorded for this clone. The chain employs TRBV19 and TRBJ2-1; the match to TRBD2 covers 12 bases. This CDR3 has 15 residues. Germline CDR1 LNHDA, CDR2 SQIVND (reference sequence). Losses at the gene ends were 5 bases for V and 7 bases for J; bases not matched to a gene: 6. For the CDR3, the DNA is TGTGCCAGTAGTTTTGGACTAGCGGGGTCTAATGAGCAGTTCTTC. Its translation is CASSFGLAGSNEQFF. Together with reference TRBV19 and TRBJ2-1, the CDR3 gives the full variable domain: DGGITQSPKYLFRKEGQNVTLSCEQNLNHDAMYWYRQDPGQGLRLIYYSQIVNDFQKGDIAEGYSVSREKKESFPLTVTSAQKNPTAFYLCASSFGLAGSNEQFFGPGTRLTVL.

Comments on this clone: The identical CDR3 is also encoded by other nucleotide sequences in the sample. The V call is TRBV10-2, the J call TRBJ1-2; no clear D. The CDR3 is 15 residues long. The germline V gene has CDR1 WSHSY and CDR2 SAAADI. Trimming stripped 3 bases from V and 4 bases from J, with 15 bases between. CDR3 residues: CASSDGTSSSYGYTF. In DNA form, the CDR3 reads TGCGCCAGCAGTGACGGAACGTCTAGTTCCTATGGCTACACCTTC.

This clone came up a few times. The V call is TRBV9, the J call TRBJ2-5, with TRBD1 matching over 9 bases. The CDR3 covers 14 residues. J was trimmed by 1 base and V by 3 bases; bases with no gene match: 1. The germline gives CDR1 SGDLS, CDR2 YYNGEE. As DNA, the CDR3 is TGTGCCAGCAGCGCGGGACAGGGCCAAGAGACCCAGTACTTC. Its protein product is CASSAGQGQETQYF. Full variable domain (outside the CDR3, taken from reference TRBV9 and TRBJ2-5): DSGVTQTPKHLITATGQRVTLRCSPRSGDLSVYWYQQSLDQGLQFLIQYYNGEERAKGNILERFSAQQFPDLHSELNLSSLELGDSALYFCASSAGQGQETQYFGPGTRLLVL.

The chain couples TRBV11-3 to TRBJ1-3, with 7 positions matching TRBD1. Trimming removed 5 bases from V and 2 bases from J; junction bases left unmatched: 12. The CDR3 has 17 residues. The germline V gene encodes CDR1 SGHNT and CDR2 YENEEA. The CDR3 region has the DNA TGTGCCAGCAGCCGAGGGGGCGGCGGCAGGGCTGGAAACACCATATATTTT. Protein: CASSRGGGGRAGNTIYF.

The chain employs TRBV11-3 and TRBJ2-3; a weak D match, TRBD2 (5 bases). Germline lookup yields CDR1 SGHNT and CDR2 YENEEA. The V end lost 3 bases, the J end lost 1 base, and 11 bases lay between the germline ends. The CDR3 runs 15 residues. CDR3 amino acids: CASSFNGVRTDTQYF. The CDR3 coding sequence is TGTGCCAGCAGCTTCAACGGGGTCCGCACAGATACGCAGTATTTT. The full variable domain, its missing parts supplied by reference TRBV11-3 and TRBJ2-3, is EAGVVQSPRYKIIEKKQPVAFWCNPISGHNTLYWYLQNLGQGPELLIRYENEEAVDDSQLPKDRFSAERLKGVDSTLKIQPAELGDSAVYLCASSFNGVRTDTQYFGPGTRLTVL.